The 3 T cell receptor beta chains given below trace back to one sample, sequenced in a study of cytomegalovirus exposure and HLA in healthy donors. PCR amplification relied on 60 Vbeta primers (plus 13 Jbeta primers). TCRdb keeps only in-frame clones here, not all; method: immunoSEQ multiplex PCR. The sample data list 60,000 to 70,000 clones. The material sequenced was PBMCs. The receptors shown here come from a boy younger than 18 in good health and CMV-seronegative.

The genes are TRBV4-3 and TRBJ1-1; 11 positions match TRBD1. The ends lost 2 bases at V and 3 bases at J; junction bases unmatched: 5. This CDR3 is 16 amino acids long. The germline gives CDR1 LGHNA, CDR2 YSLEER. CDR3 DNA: TGCGCCAGCAGCCAACAAGGACAGGGGGCTCACACTGAAGCTTTCTTT. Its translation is CASSQQGQGAHTEAFF.

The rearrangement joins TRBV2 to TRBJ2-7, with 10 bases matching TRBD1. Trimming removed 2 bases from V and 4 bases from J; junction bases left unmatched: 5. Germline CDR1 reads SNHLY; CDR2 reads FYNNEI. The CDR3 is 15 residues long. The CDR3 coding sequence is TGTGCCAGCAGTGAATCCGGGACAGGGGTATACGAGCAGTACTTC. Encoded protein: CASSESGTGVYEQYF.

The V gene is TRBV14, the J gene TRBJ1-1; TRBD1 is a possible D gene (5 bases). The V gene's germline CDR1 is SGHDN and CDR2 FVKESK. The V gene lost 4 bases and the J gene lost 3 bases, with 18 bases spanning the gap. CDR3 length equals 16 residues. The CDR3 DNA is TGTGCCAGCAGCCTCTTCCGGGGCGGGGGGGACACTGAAGCTTTCTTT. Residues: CASSLFRGGGDTEAFF.